The following is a T cell receptor (beta chain) sequence with its context. MiXCR, run by TCRdb on the RT-PCR reads, gives a single entry per CDR3 protein. The sample includes more than 500,000 distinct CDR3 sequences, about 10% of them seen just once. V dropped 4 bases and J dropped 3 bases, with 19 bases sitting between them. Germline assignment: CDR1 LGHNA and CDR2 YSLEER. The CDR3 extends over 17 amino acids. The data originate from a study of response to subunit inactivated influenza vaccine. These data were likewise used in another study, on T cells expressing NK-cell markers. That paper states: Synthesis of TCR beta cDNA relied on 5'RACE template switching carrying UMIs.

This chain joins TRBV4-3 and TRBJ2-1, with D possibly TRBD2 on 6 matching bases. Sample: PBMCs from blood, taken on the day of vaccination. This sequence was found in a man in his fifties or sixties who received an inactivated influenza vaccine. In DNA, the CDR3 is TGCGCCAGCAGCCGTGGCTTTGGGGGGTGGGACTACAATGAGCAGTTCTTC. Amino acid sequence: CASSRGFGGWDYNEQFF.